A single sample gave rise to the 30 T cell receptor beta chains below, sequenced in a study of blood T cell repertoires in COVID-19. Data came from immunoSEQ multiplex PCR; TCRdb stores just in-frame clones and leaves some out. The profile shows around 400,000 clones, 87% of them singletons. Sequencing was done on a sample of peripheral blood. Receptors originate from a woman aged 60 to 75 with COVID-19, enrolled during active disease.

The rearrangement links TRBV2 to TRBJ1-5, with 9 positions matching TRBD1. Germline V gene lookup returns CDR1 SNHLY and CDR2 FYNNEI. The CDR3 is made up of 14 amino acids. Trimming took 5 bases from V and 5 from J; bases not matched to a gene: 4. The DNA for the CDR3 is TGTGCCAGCAGTTCGGACAGGGGCGATCAGCCCCAGCATTTT. Its protein product is CASSSDRGDQPQHF.

The chain couples TRBV9 to TRBJ2-1, with TRBD2 identical over 7 bases. The V gene's germline CDR1 is SGDLS and CDR2 YYNGEE. Germline trimming cut 2 bases from V and 3 bases from J; bases unmatched to any gene: 5. This CDR3 is built from 15 residues. CDR3 nucleotide sequence: TGTGCCAGCAGCGTGGCGGGGGAAAACTACAATGAGCAGTTCTTC. Encoded protein: CASSVAGENYNEQFF.

This clone was recorded once. The chain carries TRBV5-6 and TRBJ1-1; the D gene is possibly TRBD1 (6 bases). CDR3 size: 15 residues. Germline CDR1 and CDR2: SGHDT and YYEEEE. Deletions cut 2 bases from V and 5 bases from J, with 16 bases between. The CDR3 nucleotides are TGTGCCAGCAGCTTTGGAACAGGGTTGTCAACTGAAGCTTTCTTT. Amino acid sequence: CASSFGTGLSTEAFF.

V is TRBV30 and J is TRBJ2-1, with 7 bases matching TRBD1. The length of the CDR3 is 14 residues. Looked up from germline, CDR1 is GTSNPN and CDR2 is SVGIG (reference sequence). Trimming took 1 base from V and 7 from J; bases not matched to a gene: 7. CDR3 DNA: TGTGCCTGGAGTGAAGAGGGGGCAAGAAATGAGCAGTTCTTC. Amino acids: CAWSEEGARNEQFF.

The genes are TRBV18 and TRBJ1-3, with TRBD1 identical over 8 bases. Trimming cost V 7 bases and J 1 base; bases outside gene matches: 9. This CDR3 contains 16 residues. CDR1 and CDR2 (germline): KGHSH, LQKENI. The CDR3 nucleotides are TGTGCCAGCTTCCCTCAGGGGGCAGTATCTGGAAACACCATATATTTT. This translates into CASFPQGAVSGNTIYF.

The chain links TRBV9 to TRBJ1-4; unclear D gene. V lost 4 bases to trimming and J lost 11 bases, with 15 bases between them. Germline CDR1 SGDLS, CDR2 YYNGEE. The CDR3 covers 13 residues. CDR3 in DNA: TGTGCCAGCAGCCCGGAGTCGCCAGCTAAACTGTTTTTT. Protein: CASSPESPAKLFF.

The chain employs TRBV5-1 and TRBJ2-3; possibly TRBD1 for D (6 bases). The CDR3 loop spans 15 amino acids. Germline CDR1 SGHRS, CDR2 YFSETQ. Trimming cost V 4 bases and J 3 bases, with 15 bases left between them. The CDR3 loop reads CASSQLDRYTDTQYF. The CDR3 DNA reads as TGCGCCAGCAGCCAACTAGACAGGTATACAGATACGCAGTATTTT.

This clone was counted a single time. V gene TRBV5-1 combines with J gene TRBJ2-3; 7 positions agree with TRBD2. The CDR3 has 17 residues. The germline V gene has CDR1 SGHRS and CDR2 YFSETQ. Trimming cost V 6 bases and J 3 bases; bases outside gene matches: 16. The CDR3 spells CASKTIQRGGGTDTQYF. CDR3 nucleotides: TGCGCCAGCAAGACTATCCAGCGGGGAGGAGGGACAGATACGCAGTATTTT.

This clone has more than one count but fewer than ten. The chain employs TRBV5-1 and TRBJ1-1; no firm D call. CDR1 SGHRS and CDR2 YFSETQ come from the germline V gene. V lost 0 bases and J lost 1, with 13 bases in between. The CDR3 has 16 residues. As DNA, the CDR3 is TGCGCCAGCAGCTTGGGGTGGGTAGCACCGAACACTGAAGCTTTCTTT. Its translation: CASSLGWVAPNTEAFF.

Only one count was recorded for this clone. The rearrangement uses TRBV4-2 and TRBJ1-2, with D unclear. CDR3 length equals 14 residues. The V end was cut by 1 base, the J end by 4 bases, with 10 bases between. From germline, CDR1 is LGHNA and CDR2 YNFKEQ. Here the CDR3 reads CASSQVLDTYGYTF. CDR3 DNA: TGTGCCAGCAGCCAAGTACTAGATACCTATGGCTACACCTTC.

About this clone itself: Likely a read error: the CDR3 ends without its conserved phenylalanine or tryptophan. The limits of the CDR3 on the DNA are not certain, so only TCRdb's listed CDR3 is given. V and J are TRBV5-3 and TRBJ2-7; the table's D call of TRBD1 was not tested on the DNA. TRBV5-3 is an ORF, and what it does is uncertain. 11 amino acids form the CDR3, both terminal residues included. CDR3 loop: CARSPRKHREL.

This clone was found once. The chain has TRBV19 and TRBJ2-1; 9 bases map to TRBD2. V shed 7 bases and J 0 bases; nucleotides not matched to a gene: 4. The CDR3 extends over 15 amino acids. CDR1 LNHDA and CDR2 SQIVND come from the germline V gene (reference sequence). CDR3 DNA sequence: TGTGCCAGTAAACTAGCGGGTCTCTCCTACAATGAGCAGTTCTTC. It is translated as CASKLAGLSYNEQFF.

The CDR3 sequence: CASSGQGPSYEQYF. The CDR3 DNA reads TGTGCCAGCAGTGGACAGGGACCTTCCTACGAGCAGTACTTC. The chain recombines TRBV2 with TRBJ2-7; 7 bases are a match to TRBD1. CDR3 length: 14 residues. The V gene's germline CDR1 is SNHLY and CDR2 FYNNEI. Trimming at V came to 4 bases and at J to 1 base, leaving 4 bases not matched to a gene.

The chain couples TRBV2 to TRBJ1-1; TRBD1 matches at 8 bases. V lost 8 bases to trimming and J lost 8 bases; unmatched junction nucleotides: 10. This CDR3 comprises 13 residues. The germline V gene has CDR1 SNHLY and CDR2 FYNNEI. The CDR3 sequence is CASDMQGALEAFF. CDR3 nucleotide sequence: TGTGCCAGCGACATGCAGGGGGCGCTCGAAGCTTTCTTT.

The chain links TRBV19 to TRBJ1-5, with D possibly matching TRBD1 (6 bases). Trimming shortened V by 7 bases and J by 5 bases, and 21 bases separated the two germline ends. This CDR3 spans 16 amino acids. Germline V gene data show CDR1 as LNHDA and CDR2 as SQIVND (reference sequence). DNA for the CDR3: TGTGCCAGTACCCCTGACGGACAGTGGGACGATCAGCCCCAGCATTTT. This translates into CASTPDGQWDDQPQHF. Supplemented by reference TRBV19 and TRBJ1-5, the full variable domain reads DGGITQSPKYLFRKEGQNVTLSCEQNLNHDAMYWYRQDPGQGLRLIYYSQIVNDFQKGDIAEGYSVSREKKESFPLTVTSAQKNPTAFYLCASTPDGQWDDQPQHFGDGTRLSIL.

The chain couples TRBV6-5 to TRBJ1-1, with 8 bases that match TRBD1. Germline V gene data show CDR1 as MNHEY and CDR2 as SVGAGI. Trimming cost V 8 bases and J 4 bases; bases outside gene matches: 6. The CDR3 is made up of 13 amino acids. CDR3 in amino acids: CASGLQGGTEAFF. CDR3 DNA sequence: TGTGCCAGCGGCTTACAGGGGGGCACTGAAGCTTTCTTT.

The chain combines TRBV5-1 with TRBJ1-1; 7 bases agree with TRBD1. V lost 0 bases, J lost 1 base, and 3 bases stayed unmatched. The CDR3 totals 15 residues. Looked up from germline, CDR1 is SGHRS and CDR2 is YFSETQ. For the CDR3, the DNA is TGCGCCAGCAGCTTGGTACAGGGGCAGAACACTGAAGCTTTCTTT. This codes for CASSLVQGQNTEAFF. The entire variable domain, with the rest obtained from reference TRBV5-1 and TRBJ1-1, is as follows: KAGVTQTPRYLIKTRGQQVTLSCSPISGHRSVSWYQQTPGQGLQFLFEYFSETQRNKGNFPGRFSGRQFSNSRSEMNVSTLELGDSALYLCASSLVQGQNTEAFFGQGTRLTVV.

The CDR3 loop reads CASSSRPWGGDNEQFF. In nucleotides, the CDR3 is TGCGCCAGCAGCTCCCGCCCATGGGGAGGGGACAATGAGCAGTTCTTC. The chain uses TRBV5-1 and TRBJ2-1; 7 nucleotides line up with TRBD2. CDR3 length equals 16 residues. CDR1 and CDR2 from the germline V gene are SGHRS and YFSETQ. V dropped 3 bases and J dropped 5; count of bases not matched to a gene: 11.

The gene calls are TRBV15 and TRBJ2-7; 8 bases are a match to TRBD2. J lost 6 bases, V lost 5 bases, and 9 bases had no gene match. The CDR3 is 14 amino acids. CDR1 and CDR2 from the germline V gene are LNHNV and YYDKDF (reference sequence). The CDR3 region is CATSGAGVTAEQYF. The CDR3, as DNA: TGTGCCACCAGCGGAGCGGGGGTCACTGCCGAGCAGTACTTC.

This clone was detected once. This chain joins TRBV28 and TRBJ2-1; 9 bases map to TRBD1. From germline, CDR1 is MDHEN and CDR2 SYDVKM. This CDR3 has 13 amino acids. J lost 7 bases, V lost 6 bases, and 4 bases had no gene match. The CDR3 region has the DNA TGTGCCAGCAGAGGACAGGGGTGGAATGAGCAGTTCTTC. It yields the protein CASRGQGWNEQFF.

The gene calls are TRBV7-3 and TRBJ2-3, with D possibly being TRBD1 (6 bases). CDR3 length: 12 residues. The V and J ends lost 5 bases and 3 bases respectively, with 6 bases between them. Looked up from germline, CDR1 is SGHTA and CDR2 is FQGTGA. The CDR3 is CASSDRTDTQYF. In nucleotides, the CDR3 is TGTGCCAGCAGCGACAGGACAGATACGCAGTATTTT. Full variable domain (outside the CDR3, taken from reference TRBV7-3 and TRBJ2-3): GAGVSQTPSNKVTEKGKYVELRCDPISGHTALYWYRQSLGQGPEFLIYFQGTGAADDSGLPNDRFFAVRPEGSVSTLKIQRTERGDSAVYLCASSDRTDTQYFGPGTRLTVL.

The chain joins TRBV2 to TRBJ1-2; a weak D match, TRBD1 (6 bases). The CDR3 totals 15 residues. Trimming removed 6 bases from V and 8 bases from J, with 22 bases in between. Germline CDR1 SNHLY, CDR2 FYNNEI. CDR3 sequence reads: CASRPSSGTTGGYTF. Written as DNA, the CDR3 is TGTGCCAGCAGGCCCAGTTCCGGGACCACAGGGGGCTACACCTTC.

The rearrangement links TRBV27 to TRBJ2-1; tentatively, D is TRBD2 (7 bases). CDR3 length equals 16 residues. In germline, CDR1 is MNHEY, CDR2 SMNVEV (reference sequence). Trimming pared 5 bases from V and 2 bases from J, leaving 16 bases between. The CDR3 sequence: CASSTPAGAPYNEQFF. CDR3 in DNA: TGTGCCAGCAGTACGCCTGCGGGGGCCCCCTACAATGAGCAGTTCTTC.

Only one count was recorded for this clone. The rearrangement joins TRBV7-9 to TRBJ2-2; 9 bases align to TRBD1. Germline lookup yields CDR1 SEHNR and CDR2 FQNEAQ (reference sequence). The CDR3 sequence is 14 residues long. With V trimmed by 9 bases and J by 2 bases, 4 bases remained unmatched. CDR3 sequence reads: CASWGQGNTGELFF. CDR3 bases: TGTGCCAGTTGGGGACAGGGAAACACCGGGGAGCTGTTTTTT. Filled out from reference TRBV7-9 and TRBJ2-2, the complete variable domain reads DTGVSQNPRHKITKRGQNVTFRCDPISEHNRLYWYRQTLGQGPEFLTYFQNEAQLEKSRLLSDRFSAERPKGSFSTLEIQRTEQGDSAMYLCASWGQGNTGELFFGEGSRLTVL.

This rearrangement joins TRBV5-3 to TRBJ1-5; D call uncertain. TRBV5-3 is an ORF, and what it does is uncertain. CDR3 length: 15 amino acids. Trimming cost V 3 bases and J 3 bases, with 13 bases left between them. The CDR3 DNA reads TGTGCCAGAAGCTCCCACCTAAGATACAATCAGCCCCAGCATTTT. Translation: CARSSHLRYNQPQHF.

The CDR3 nucleotides are TGTGCCAGCAGTACTAGCGGGCGAAGTACAGATACGCAGTATTTT. Residues: CASSTSGRSTDTQYF. The rearrangement joins TRBV6-5 to TRBJ2-3, with TRBD2 matching 9 bases. The germline gives CDR1 MNHEY, CDR2 SVGAGI. V shed 5 bases, J shed 3 bases, and the junction held 6 bases outside the gene matches. The CDR3 is 15 residues long.

The genes are TRBV5-4 and TRBJ1-1; D is possibly TRBD1 (5 bases). This CDR3 region has 14 residues. The germline V gene encodes CDR1 SGHNT and CDR2 YYREEE (reference sequence). Trimming removed 5 bases from V and 0 bases from J, with 11 bases in between. The chain's CDR3 is CASRQDKLNTEAFF. CDR3 DNA: TGTGCCAGCAGGCAGGACAAATTGAACACTGAAGCTTTCTTT.

Here the CDR3 DNA reads TGTGCCAGCAGCTTGGTGGGGCCAGATACGCAGTATTTT. This encodes CASSLVGPDTQYF. The rearrangement joins TRBV5-4 to TRBJ2-3; possible D gene TRBD1, 5 bases. The CDR3 spans 13 residues. CDR1 and CDR2 from the germline V gene are SGHNT and YYREEE (reference sequence). V dropped 0 bases and J dropped 4 bases, with 6 bases sitting between them.

The genes are TRBV3-1 (or the pseudogene TRBV3-2) and TRBJ1-1; D is perhaps TRBD1 (5 bases). Germline V lookup: CDR1 LGHDT, CDR2 YNNKEL (reference sequence). The CDR3 extends over 15 amino acids. V was cut by 1 base and J by 3 bases, with 12 bases left in between. DNA of the CDR3: TGTGCCAGCAGCCAAGTTTTGGGGCGCGACACTGAAGCTTTCTTT. Translated, it gives CASSQVLGRDTEAFF.

The gene calls are TRBV5-1 and TRBJ2-7, with 8 bases fitting TRBD1. V gave up 5 bases and J gave up 1 base; unmatched junction bases: 8. There are 15 residues in the CDR3. Germline V lookup: CDR1 SGHRS, CDR2 YFSETQ. CDR3 region: CASSFRQGPSYEQYF. In DNA form, the CDR3 reads TGCGCCAGCAGTTTCCGACAGGGGCCATCCTACGAGCAGTACTTC.